This T cell receptor (beta chain) was sequenced in a study of beta chain features in type 1 diabetes. Whole-study findings and limits: All four CD4+ subsets from Type 1 diabetes patients carried moderately but significantly shorter TCRB CDR3s.

A few counts support this clone. Its cognate antigen is unknown. Sort purity for all populations was recorded as exceeding 98%. As every portion of the isolated RNA was reverse transcribed, the sequencing read expressed TCRB transcripts. Here immunoSEQ multiplex PCR was the method, and the copy in TCRdb shows in-frame clones only, minus some. The sample includes over 150,000 clones, approximately 10% of them seen just once. The CDR3 covers 15 residues. V was cut by 1 base and J by 0 bases, with 10 bases left in between. The V gene's germline CDR1 is SGHNT and CDR2 YYREEE (reference sequence). This TCR came from a man aged 25 to 40 with type 1 diabetes. The J gene is TRBJ1-1, the V gene TRBV5-4; weak D call: TRBD1 (5 bases). Sequenced sample: central memory CD4+ T cells from blood. The chain's CDR3 is CASSLQGRLNTEAFF. In nucleotides, the CDR3 is TGTGCCAGCAGCTTGCAGGGTAGGCTGAACACTGAAGCTTTCTTT.